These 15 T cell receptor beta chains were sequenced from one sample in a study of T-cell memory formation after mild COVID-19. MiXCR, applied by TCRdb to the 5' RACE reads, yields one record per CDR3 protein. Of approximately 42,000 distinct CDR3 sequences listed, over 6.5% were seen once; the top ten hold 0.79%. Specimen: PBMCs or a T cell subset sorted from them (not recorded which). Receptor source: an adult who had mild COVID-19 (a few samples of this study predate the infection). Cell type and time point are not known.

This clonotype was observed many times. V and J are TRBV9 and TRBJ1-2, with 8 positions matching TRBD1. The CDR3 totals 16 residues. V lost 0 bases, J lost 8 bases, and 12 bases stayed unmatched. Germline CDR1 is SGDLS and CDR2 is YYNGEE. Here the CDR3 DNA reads TGTGCCAGCAGCGTAGCCCCTCTCCAGACAGGGGAAGGCTACACCTTC. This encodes CASSVAPLQTGEGYTF.

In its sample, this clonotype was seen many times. This CDR3 is CSARDMASGVYSNQPQHF. Written as DNA, the CDR3 is TGCAGTGCTAGAGATATGGCTAGCGGGGTGTATAGCAATCAGCCCCAGCATTTT. The chain uses TRBV20-1 and TRBJ1-5, with no clear D. The CDR3 covers 18 residues. Between the trimmed V and J ends, which lost 0 bases and 0 bases, there was a span of 18 bases. Germline V gene sequence: CDR1 DFQATT, CDR2 SNEGSKA (reference sequence).

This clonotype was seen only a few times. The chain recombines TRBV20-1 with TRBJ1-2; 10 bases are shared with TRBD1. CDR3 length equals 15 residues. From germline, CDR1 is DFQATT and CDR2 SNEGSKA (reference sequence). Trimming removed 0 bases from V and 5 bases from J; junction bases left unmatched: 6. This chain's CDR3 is CSARDQWDRGYGYTF. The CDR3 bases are TGCAGTGCTAGAGATCAATGGGACAGGGGATATGGCTACACCTTC.

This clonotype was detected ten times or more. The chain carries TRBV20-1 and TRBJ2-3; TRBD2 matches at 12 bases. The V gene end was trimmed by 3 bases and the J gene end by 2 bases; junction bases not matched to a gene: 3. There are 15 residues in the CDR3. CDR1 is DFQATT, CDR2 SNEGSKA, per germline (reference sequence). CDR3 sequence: CSASRTSGVTDTQYF. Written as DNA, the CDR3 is TGCAGTGCTAGCAGGACTAGCGGGGTCACAGATACGCAGTATTTT.

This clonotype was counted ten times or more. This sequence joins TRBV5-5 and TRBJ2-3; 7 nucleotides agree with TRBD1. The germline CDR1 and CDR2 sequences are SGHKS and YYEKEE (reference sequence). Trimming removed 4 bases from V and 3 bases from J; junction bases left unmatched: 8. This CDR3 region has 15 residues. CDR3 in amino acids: CASSRRTGRTDTQYF. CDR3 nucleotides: TGTGCCAGCAGCCGCCGGACAGGACGGACAGATACGCAGTATTTT.

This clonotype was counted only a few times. In nucleotides, the CDR3 is TGTGCCAGCAGCCCACCGGGCCAGCCCCAGCATTTT. This gives the protein CASSPPGQPQHF. The chain joins TRBV7-2 to TRBJ1-5, with D unresolved. This CDR3 is built from 12 residues. V was trimmed by 5 bases and J by 7 bases, leaving 9 bases between them. Per germline, CDR1 SGHTA and CDR2 FQGNSA. Variable domain in full (rest from reference TRBV7-2 and TRBJ1-5): GAGVSQSPSNKVTEKGKDVELRCDPISGHTALYWYRQSLGQGLEFLIYFQGNSAPDKSGLPSDRFSAERTGGSVSTLTIQRTQQEDSAVYLCASSPPGQPQHFGDGTRLSIL.

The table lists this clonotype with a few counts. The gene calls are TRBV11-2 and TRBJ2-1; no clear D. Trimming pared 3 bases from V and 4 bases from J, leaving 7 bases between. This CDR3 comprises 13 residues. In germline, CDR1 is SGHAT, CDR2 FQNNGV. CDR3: CASSLPVYNEQFF. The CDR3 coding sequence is TGTGCCAGCAGCTTGCCAGTATACAATGAGCAGTTCTTC.

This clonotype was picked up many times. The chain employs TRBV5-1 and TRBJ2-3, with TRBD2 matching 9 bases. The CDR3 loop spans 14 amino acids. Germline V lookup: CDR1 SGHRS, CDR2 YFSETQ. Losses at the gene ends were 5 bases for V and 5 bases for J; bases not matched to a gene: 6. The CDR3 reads CASREGLAGDTQYF. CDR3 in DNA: TGCGCCAGCAGGGAGGGACTAGCAGGAGATACGCAGTATTTT.

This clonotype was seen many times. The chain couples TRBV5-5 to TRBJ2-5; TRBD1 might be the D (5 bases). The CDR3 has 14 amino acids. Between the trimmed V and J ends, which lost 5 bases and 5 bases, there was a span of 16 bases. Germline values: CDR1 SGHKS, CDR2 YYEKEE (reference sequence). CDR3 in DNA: TGTGCCAGCAGTGGGGTGGGCAGGGTTGAGACCCAGTACTTC. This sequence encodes CASSGVGRVETQYF.

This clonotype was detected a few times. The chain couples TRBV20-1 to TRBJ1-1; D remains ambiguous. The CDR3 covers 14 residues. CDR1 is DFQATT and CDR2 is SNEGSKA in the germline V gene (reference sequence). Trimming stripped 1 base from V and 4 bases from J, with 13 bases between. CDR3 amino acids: CSARAGRVSTEAFF. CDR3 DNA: TGCAGTGCTAGAGCTGGGAGAGTTAGCACTGAAGCTTTCTTT.

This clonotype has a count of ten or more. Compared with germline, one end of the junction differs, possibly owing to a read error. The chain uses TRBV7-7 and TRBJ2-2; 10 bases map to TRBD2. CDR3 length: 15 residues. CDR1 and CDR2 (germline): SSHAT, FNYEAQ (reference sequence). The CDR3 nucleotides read TGTGCTAGCAGCTACGCTAGCGGGAGTCCCGGGGAGCTGTTTTTT. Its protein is CASSYASGSPGELFF.

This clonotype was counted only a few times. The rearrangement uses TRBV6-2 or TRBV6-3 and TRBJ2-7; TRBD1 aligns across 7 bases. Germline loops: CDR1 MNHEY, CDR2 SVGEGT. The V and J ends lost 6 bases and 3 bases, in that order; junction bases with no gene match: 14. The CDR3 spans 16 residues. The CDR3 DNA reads TGTGCCAGCAGCCGACACCAGGACAGGACGGACTACGAGCAGTACTTC. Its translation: CASSRHQDRTDYEQYF.

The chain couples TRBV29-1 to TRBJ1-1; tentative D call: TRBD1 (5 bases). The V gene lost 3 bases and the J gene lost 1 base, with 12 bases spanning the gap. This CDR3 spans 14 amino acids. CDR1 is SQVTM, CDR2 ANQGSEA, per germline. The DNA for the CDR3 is TGCAGCGTTGATGGTCAGGGCACGAACACTGAAGCTTTCTTT. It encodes CSVDGQGTNTEAFF. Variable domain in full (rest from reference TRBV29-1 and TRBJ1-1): SAVISQKPSRDICQRGTSLTIQCQVDSQVTMMFWYRQQPGQSLTLIATANQGSEATYESGFVIDKFPISRPNLTFSTLTVSNMSPEDSSIYLCSVDGQGTNTEAFFGQGTRLTVV.

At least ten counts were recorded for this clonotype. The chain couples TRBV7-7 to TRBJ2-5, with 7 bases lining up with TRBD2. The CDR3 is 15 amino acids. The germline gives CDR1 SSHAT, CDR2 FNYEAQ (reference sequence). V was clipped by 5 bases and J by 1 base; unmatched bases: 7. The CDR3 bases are TGTGCCAGCAGCGTAAGCCCTAGCGGCCAAGAGACCCAGTACTTC. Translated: CASSVSPSGQETQYF. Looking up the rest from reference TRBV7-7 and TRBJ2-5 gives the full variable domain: GAGVSQSPRYKVTKRGQDVTLRCDPISSHATLYWYQQALGQGPEFLTYFNYEAQPDKSGLPSDRFSAERPEGSISTLTIQRTEQRDSAMYRCASSVSPSGQETQYFGPGTRLLVL.

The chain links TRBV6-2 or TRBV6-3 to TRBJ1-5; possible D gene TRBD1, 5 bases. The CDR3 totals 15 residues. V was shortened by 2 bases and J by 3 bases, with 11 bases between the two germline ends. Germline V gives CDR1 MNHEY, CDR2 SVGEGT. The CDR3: CASSYRGSNNQPQHF. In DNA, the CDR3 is TGTGCCAGCAGTTACAGGGGATCGAACAATCAGCCCCAGCATTTT.